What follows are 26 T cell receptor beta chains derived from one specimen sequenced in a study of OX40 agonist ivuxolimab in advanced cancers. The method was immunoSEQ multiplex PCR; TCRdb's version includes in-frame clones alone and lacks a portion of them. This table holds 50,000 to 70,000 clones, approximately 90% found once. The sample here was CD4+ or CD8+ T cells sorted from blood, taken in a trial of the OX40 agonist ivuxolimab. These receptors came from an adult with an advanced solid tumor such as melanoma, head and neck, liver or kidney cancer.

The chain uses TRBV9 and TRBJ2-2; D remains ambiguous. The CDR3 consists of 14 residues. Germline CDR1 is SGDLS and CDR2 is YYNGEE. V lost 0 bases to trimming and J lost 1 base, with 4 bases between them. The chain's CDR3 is CASSVGGNTGELFF. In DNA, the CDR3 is TGTGCCAGCAGCGTAGGGGGGAACACCGGGGAGCTGTTTTTT.

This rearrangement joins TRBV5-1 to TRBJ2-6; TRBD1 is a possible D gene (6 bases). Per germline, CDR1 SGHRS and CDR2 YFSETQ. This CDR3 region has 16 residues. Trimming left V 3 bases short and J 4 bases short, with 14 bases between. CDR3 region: CASSSKQGSGANVLTF. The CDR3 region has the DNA TGCGCCAGCAGCTCTAAACAGGGCTCCGGGGCCAACGTCCTGACTTTC.

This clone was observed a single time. CDR3: CASMGASGWNEQFF. The DNA for the CDR3 is TGTGCCAGCATGGGGGCTAGCGGATGGAATGAGCAGTTCTTC. The rearrangement joins TRBV2 to TRBJ2-1; D possibly corresponds to TRBD2 (7 bases). Germline V gives CDR1 SNHLY, CDR2 FYNNEI. CDR3 length: 14 residues. Trimming took 7 bases from V and 7 from J, leaving 17 bases between them.

The CDR3, as DNA: TGCAGCGTGCATGGGACATCCTACGAGCAGTACTTC. It encodes CSVHGTSYEQYF. The chain couples TRBV29-1 to TRBJ2-7; D might be TRBD1 (6 bases). Trimming shortened V by 6 bases and J by 1 base, and 10 bases separated the two germline ends. The CDR3 covers 12 residues. The V gene's germline CDR1 is SQVTM and CDR2 ANQGSEA.

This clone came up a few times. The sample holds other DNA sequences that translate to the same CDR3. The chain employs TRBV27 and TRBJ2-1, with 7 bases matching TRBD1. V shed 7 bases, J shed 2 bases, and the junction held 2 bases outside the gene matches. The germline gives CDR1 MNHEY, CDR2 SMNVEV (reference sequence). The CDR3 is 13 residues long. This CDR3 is CASTGTAYNEQFF. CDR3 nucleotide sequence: TGTGCCAGCACCGGGACAGCCTACAATGAGCAGTTCTTC.

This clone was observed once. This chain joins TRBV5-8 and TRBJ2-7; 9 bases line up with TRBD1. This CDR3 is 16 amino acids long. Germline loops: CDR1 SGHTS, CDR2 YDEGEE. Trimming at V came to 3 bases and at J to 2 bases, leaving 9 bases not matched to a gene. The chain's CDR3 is CASSYGQGIVAYEQYF. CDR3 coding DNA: TGTGCCAGCAGCTACGGACAGGGGATAGTGGCCTACGAGCAGTACTTC.

CDR3 region: CASPGGATDTQYF. The CDR3 nucleotides are TGTGCCTCCCCGGGGGGGGCCACAGATACGCAGTATTTT. The chain is built from TRBV2 and TRBJ2-3, with TRBD2 matching over 8 bases. V trimming: 11 bases; J trimming: 2 bases; junction bases outside the gene matches: 6. This CDR3 region has 13 residues. Germline values: CDR1 SNHLY, CDR2 FYNNEI.

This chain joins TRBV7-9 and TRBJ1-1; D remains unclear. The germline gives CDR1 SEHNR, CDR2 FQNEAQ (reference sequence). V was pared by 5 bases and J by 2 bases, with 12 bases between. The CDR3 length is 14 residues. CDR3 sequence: CASSPGPLNTEAFF. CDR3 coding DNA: TGTGCCAGCAGCCCAGGACCCCTCAACACTGAAGCTTTCTTT. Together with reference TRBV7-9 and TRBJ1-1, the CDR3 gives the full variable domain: DTGVSQNPRHKITKRGQNVTFRCDPISEHNRLYWYRQTLGQGPEFLTYFQNEAQLEKSRLLSDRFSAERPKGSFSTLEIQRTEQGDSAMYLCASSPGPLNTEAFFGQGTRLTVV.

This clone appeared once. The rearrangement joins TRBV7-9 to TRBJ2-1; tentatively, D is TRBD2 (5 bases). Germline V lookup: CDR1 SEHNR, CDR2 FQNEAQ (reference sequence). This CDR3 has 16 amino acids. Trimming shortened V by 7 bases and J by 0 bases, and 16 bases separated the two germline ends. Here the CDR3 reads CASTPSDSPSYNEQFF. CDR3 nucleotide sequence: TGTGCCAGCACCCCTTCGGACTCACCCTCCTACAATGAGCAGTTCTTC.

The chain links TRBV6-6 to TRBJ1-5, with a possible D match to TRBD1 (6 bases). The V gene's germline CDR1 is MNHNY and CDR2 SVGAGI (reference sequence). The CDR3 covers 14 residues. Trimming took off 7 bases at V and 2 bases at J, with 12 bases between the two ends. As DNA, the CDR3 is TGTGCCAGCAACGGCAGGGGTGGCAATCAGCCCCAGCATTTT. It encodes CASNGRGGNQPQHF.

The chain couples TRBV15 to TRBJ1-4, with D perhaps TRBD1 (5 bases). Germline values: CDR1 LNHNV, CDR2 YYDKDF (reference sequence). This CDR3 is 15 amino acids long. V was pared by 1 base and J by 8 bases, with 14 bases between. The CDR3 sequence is CATSRVRGVNEKLFF. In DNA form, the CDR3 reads TGTGCCACCAGCAGAGTACGGGGGGTCAACGAAAAACTGTTTTTT.

The CDR3 coding sequence is TGCGCCAGCAGCCACGGACTAGCGGGAGTAGGAGATACGCAGTATTTT. This gives the protein CASSHGLAGVGDTQYF. J is TRBJ2-3 and V is TRBV5-1, with TRBD2 matching over 13 bases. With 4 bases clipped from V and 5 bases from J, the junction kept 7 bases outside the gene matches. CDR1 is SGHRS and CDR2 is YFSETQ in the germline V gene. CDR3 length equals 16 residues.

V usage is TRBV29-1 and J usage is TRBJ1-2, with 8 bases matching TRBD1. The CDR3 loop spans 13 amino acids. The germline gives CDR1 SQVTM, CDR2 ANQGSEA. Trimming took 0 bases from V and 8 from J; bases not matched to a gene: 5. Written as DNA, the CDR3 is TGCAGCGTTGAAGAGGACAGGGTGAGAGGCTACACCTTC. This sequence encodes CSVEEDRVRGYTF.

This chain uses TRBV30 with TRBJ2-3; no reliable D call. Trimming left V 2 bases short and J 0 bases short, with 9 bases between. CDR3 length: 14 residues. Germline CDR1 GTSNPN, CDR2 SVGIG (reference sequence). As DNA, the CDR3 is TGTGCCTGGAGTCGAACTACTAGCACAGATACGCAGTATTTT. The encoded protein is CAWSRTTSTDTQYF. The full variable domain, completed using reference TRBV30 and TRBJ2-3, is SQTIHQWPATLVQPVGSPLSLECTVEGTSNPNLYWYRQAAGRGLQLLFYSVGIGQISSEVPQNLSASRPQDRQFILSSKKLLLSDSGFYLCAWSRTTSTDTQYFGPGTRLTVL.

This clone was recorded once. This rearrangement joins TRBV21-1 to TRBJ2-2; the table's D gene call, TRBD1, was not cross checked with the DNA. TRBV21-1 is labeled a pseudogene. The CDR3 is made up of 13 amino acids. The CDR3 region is CASRLTGTGELFF. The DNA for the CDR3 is TGTGCCAGCAGACTGACAGGGACCGGGGAGCTGTTTTTT.

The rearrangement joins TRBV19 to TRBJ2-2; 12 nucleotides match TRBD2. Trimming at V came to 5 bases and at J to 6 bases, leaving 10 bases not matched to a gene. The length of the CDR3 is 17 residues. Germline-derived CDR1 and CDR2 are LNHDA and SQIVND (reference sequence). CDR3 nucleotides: TGTGCCAGTAGTTCTTCTAGCGGGAGGGCCTTTGCCGGGGAGCTGTTTTTT. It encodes CASSSSSGRAFAGELFF.

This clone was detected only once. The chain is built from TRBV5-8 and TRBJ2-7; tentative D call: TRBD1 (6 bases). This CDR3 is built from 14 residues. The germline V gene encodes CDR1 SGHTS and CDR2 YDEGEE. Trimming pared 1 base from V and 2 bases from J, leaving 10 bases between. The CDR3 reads CASSLWGLTYEQYF. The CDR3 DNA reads TGTGCCAGCAGCTTGTGGGGGCTGACCTACGAGCAGTACTTC.

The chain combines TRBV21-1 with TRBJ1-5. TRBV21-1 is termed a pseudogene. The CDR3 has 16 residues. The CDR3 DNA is TGTGCCAGCAGCAAATGTGCAGGGCCGGGAGTTCAGCCCCAGCATTTT. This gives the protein CASSKCAGPGVQPQHF.

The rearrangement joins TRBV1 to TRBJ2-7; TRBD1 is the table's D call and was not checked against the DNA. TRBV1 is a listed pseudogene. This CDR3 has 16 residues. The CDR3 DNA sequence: TGCACCAGCAACCAACTCAGGCTACTGAGCTCCTACGAGCAGTACTTC. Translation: CTSNQLRLLSSYEQYF.

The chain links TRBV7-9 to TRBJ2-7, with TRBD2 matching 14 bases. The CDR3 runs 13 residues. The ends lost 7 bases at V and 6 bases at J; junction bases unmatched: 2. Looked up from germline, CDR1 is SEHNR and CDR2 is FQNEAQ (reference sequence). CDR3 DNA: TGTGCCAGCACGGGGACTAGCGGGGGCGAGCAGTACTTC. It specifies CASTGTSGGEQYF.

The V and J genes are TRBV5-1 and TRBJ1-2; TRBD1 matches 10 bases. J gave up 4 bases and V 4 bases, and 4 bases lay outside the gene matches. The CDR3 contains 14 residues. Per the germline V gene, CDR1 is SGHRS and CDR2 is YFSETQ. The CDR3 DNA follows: TGCGCCAGCAGCCCAGGGACAGGGGTCTATGGCTACACCTTC. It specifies CASSPGTGVYGYTF.

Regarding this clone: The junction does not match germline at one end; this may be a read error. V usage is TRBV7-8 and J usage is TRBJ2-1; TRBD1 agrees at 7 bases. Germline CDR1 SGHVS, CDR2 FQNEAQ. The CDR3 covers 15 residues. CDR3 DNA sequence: TGTGCCAGCAGGTTAGAGGGGGCGCGCTACAATGAGCAGTTCTTC. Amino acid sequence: CASRLEGARYNEQFF.

The CDR3: CASSLGSFGFLDEQFF. As DNA, the CDR3 is TGTGCCAGCAGTTTAGGTAGTTTTGGTTTCTTAGATGAGCAGTTCTTC. The rearrangement joins TRBV27 to TRBJ2-1; no clear D gene. The V and J ends lost 2 bases and 8 bases respectively, with 19 bases between them. Germline CDR1 and CDR2: MNHEY and SMNVEV (reference sequence). This CDR3 spans 16 amino acids.

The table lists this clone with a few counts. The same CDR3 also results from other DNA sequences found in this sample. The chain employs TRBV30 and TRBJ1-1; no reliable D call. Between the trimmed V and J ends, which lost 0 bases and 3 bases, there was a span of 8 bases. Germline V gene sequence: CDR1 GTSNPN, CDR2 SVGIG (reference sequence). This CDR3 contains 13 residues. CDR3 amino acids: CAWSVGEDTEAFF. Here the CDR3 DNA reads TGTGCCTGGAGTGTAGGAGAGGACACTGAAGCTTTCTTT. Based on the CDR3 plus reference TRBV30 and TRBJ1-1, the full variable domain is SQTIHQWPATLVQPVGSPLSLECTVEGTSNPNLYWYRQAAGRGLQLLFYSVGIGQISSEVPQNLSASRPQDRQFILSSKKLLLSDSGFYLCAWSVGEDTEAFFGQGTRLTVV.

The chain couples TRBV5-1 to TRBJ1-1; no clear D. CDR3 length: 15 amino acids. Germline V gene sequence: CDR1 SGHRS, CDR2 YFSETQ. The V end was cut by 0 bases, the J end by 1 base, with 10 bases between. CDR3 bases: TGCGCCAGCAGCTTGGTAGAGGGTGAGAACACTGAAGCTTTCTTT. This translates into CASSLVEGENTEAFF.

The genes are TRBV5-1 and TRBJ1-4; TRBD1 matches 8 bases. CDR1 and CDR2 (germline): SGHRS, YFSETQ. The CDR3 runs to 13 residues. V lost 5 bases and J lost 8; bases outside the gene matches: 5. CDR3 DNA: TGCGCCAGCAGGACAGGGGATGGGGAAAAACTGTTTTTT. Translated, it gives CASRTGDGEKLFF.